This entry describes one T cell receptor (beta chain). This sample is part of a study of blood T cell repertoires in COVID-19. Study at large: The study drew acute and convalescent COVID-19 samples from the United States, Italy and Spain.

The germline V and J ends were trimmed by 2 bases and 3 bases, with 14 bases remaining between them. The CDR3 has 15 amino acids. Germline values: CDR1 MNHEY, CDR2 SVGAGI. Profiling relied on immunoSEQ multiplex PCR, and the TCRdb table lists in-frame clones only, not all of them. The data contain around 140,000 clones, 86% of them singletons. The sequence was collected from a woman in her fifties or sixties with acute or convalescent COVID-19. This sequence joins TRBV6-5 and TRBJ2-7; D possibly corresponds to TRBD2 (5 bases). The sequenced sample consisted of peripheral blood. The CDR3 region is CASSYSFGRGYEQYF. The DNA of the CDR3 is TGTGCCAGCAGTTACAGTTTCGGCCGGGGCTACGAGCAGTACTTC.